These 12 T cell receptor beta chains share one sample of origin, sequenced in a study of blood T cell repertoires in COVID-19. This table comes from immunoSEQ multiplex PCR, and its TCRdb copy is limited to in-frame clones, with some not included. The repertoire includes 100,000 to 150,000 clones, roughly 90% of them detected once, and over 1% sits in the top ten. The material sequenced was peripheral blood. The receptors originated from an elderly woman with acute or convalescent COVID-19.

This chain joins TRBV2 and TRBJ1-6; 7 bases map to TRBD1. Germline CDR1 reads SNHLY; CDR2 reads FYNNEI. V was pared by 4 bases and J by 6 bases, with 3 bases of the junction left unmatched. The CDR3 contains 14 residues. The CDR3 sequence is CASSGQGSNSPLHF. The CDR3 DNA reads as TGTGCCAGCAGTGGACAGGGAAGTAATTCACCCCTCCACTTT.

V gene TRBV5-1 combines with J gene TRBJ1-2; 11 bases map to TRBD1. Trimming at V came to 4 bases and at J to 4 bases, leaving 6 bases not matched to a gene. Looked up from germline, CDR1 is SGHRS and CDR2 is YFSETQ. The CDR3 contains 15 residues. The CDR3 coding sequence is TGCGCCAGCAGCCTGGGACAGGGGGGGGTCTATGGCTACACCTTC. Protein product: CASSLGQGGVYGYTF.

The CDR3 nucleotides are TGTGCCAGCAGTTTAAGTGCGGGCAATTCACCCCTCCACTTT. Its translation: CASSLSAGNSPLHF. The chain links TRBV27 to TRBJ1-6; D gene uncertain. The CDR3 runs to 14 residues. The ends were cut back, 2 bases at V and 7 bases at J, with 9 bases in the middle. The germline gives CDR1 MNHEY, CDR2 SMNVEV (reference sequence).

V and J are TRBV11-1 and TRBJ2-3; 9 bases map to TRBD2. The CDR3 has 12 residues. Germline V gene data show CDR1 as SGHAT and CDR2 as FQDESV (reference sequence). Trimming at V came to 4 bases and at J to 10 bases, leaving 3 bases not matched to a gene. The CDR3 sequence: CASSSSGEAQYF. The CDR3 DNA reads as TGTGCCAGCAGCTCTAGCGGGGAGGCGCAGTATTTT.

V is TRBV28 and J is TRBJ2-7; D uncertain. The CDR3 totals 12 residues. V lost 4 bases and J 9 bases, leaving 13 bases between the germline ends. The V gene's germline CDR1 is MDHEN and CDR2 SYDVKM. This CDR3 reads CASSSLYDGQYF. For the CDR3, the DNA is TGTGCCAGCAGTTCCCTCTACGATGGGCAGTACTTC.

The V gene is TRBV19, the J gene TRBJ1-1; a possible D gene is TRBD1 (5 bases). The ends were cut back, 3 bases at V and 3 bases at J, with 17 bases in the middle. Looked up from germline, CDR1 is LNHDA and CDR2 is SQIVND (reference sequence). This CDR3 comprises 16 residues. As DNA, the CDR3 is TGTGCCAGTAGTATCGACAGAGATGGTTTGGACACTGAAGCTTTCTTT. As protein: CASSIDRDGLDTEAFF.

The chain combines TRBV5-1 with TRBJ2-1; 8 bases agree with TRBD2. The junction had 6 bases not matched to a gene; V was cut back by 3 bases and J by 7 bases. The CDR3 has 14 amino acids. Germline V gene data show CDR1 as SGHRS and CDR2 as YFSETQ. Here the CDR3 DNA reads TGCGCCAGCAGCTCCGGGGGGGCCCTAAATGAGCAGTTCTTC. Its protein is CASSSGGALNEQFF.

V and J are TRBV28 and TRBJ1-4; 9 nucleotides line up with TRBD1. Trimming removed 0 bases from V and 8 bases from J; junction bases left unmatched: 4. The CDR3 is 15 amino acids. Per germline, CDR1 MDHEN and CDR2 SYDVKM. This CDR3 reads CASSLWGQGGEKLFF. DNA for the CDR3: TGTGCCAGCAGTTTATGGGGACAGGGAGGCGAAAAACTGTTTTTT.

The genes are TRBV7-2 and TRBJ2-7; D call uncertain. Trimming removed 1 base at V and 2 bases at J, with 9 bases between. CDR1 and CDR2 from the germline V gene are SGHTA and FQGNSA. This CDR3 comprises 14 residues. In nucleotides, the CDR3 is TGTGCCAGCAGCTTAGTTTTAGAGCCCTACGAGCAGTACTTC. The encoded protein is CASSLVLEPYEQYF.

The rearrangement uses TRBV4-3 and TRBJ1-4, with 7 bases aligning to TRBD1. The CDR3 runs to 15 residues. Per germline, CDR1 LGHNA and CDR2 YSLEER. The V gene end was trimmed by 0 bases and the J gene end by 7 bases; junction bases not matched to a gene: 5. The CDR3 region is CASSQEAQGGEKLFF. CDR3 coding DNA: TGCGCCAGCAGCCAAGAGGCGCAGGGGGGTGAAAAACTGTTTTTT.

J is TRBJ1-5 and V is TRBV4-2; no clear D gene. Trimming shortened V by 8 bases and J by 5 bases, and 13 bases separated the two germline ends. This CDR3 is 13 amino acids long. Germline V lookup: CDR1 LGHNA, CDR2 YNFKEQ. DNA for the CDR3: TGTGCCAGCGGAGGTACCGAGCATCAGCCCCAGCATTTT. Amino acid sequence: CASGGTEHQPQHF.

This clone was detected only once. The rearrangement joins TRBV6-1 to TRBJ1-5; no reliable D call. This CDR3 comprises 15 residues. Trimming stripped 2 bases from V and 1 base from J, with 9 bases between. Germline values: CDR1 MNHNS, CDR2 SASEGT. This chain's CDR3 is CASSEIGRSNQPQHF. The DNA for the CDR3 is TGTGCCAGCAGTGAAATCGGTAGAAGCAATCAGCCCCAGCATTTT.